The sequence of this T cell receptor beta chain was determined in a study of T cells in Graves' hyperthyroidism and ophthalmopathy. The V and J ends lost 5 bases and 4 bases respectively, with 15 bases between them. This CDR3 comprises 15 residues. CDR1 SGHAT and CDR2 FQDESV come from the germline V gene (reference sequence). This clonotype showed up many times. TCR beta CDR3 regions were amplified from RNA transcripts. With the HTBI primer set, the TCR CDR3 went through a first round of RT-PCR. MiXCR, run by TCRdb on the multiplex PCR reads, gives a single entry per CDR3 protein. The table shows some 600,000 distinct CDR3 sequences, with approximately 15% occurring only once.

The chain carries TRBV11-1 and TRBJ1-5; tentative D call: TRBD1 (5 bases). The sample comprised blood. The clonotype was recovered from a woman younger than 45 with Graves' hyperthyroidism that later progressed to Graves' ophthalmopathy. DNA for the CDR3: TGTGCCAGCAGCCCGGGACCCCTGGGTAATCAGCCCCAGCATTTT. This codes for CASSPGPLGNQPQHF.